This TCR beta chain was recorded in a study of blood T cells in healthy people across ages. The study drew donors from healthy Caucasian individuals in Russia aged roughly 6 to 90. This CDR3 has 12 residues. Germline CDR1 reads GTSNPN; CDR2 reads SVGIG (reference sequence). A few counts support this clonotype. What it binds is unknown. A junction boundary mismatches the germline segment, possibly from a read error. For the second PCR, which ran for 7 to 11 cycles, a sample-barcoded 5' primer and a J-beta primer mix were used. The authors tagged each cDNA molecule using a template-switch adaptor with 12 random nucleotides. TCRdb redid the calling of the 5' RACE reads with MiXCR, one entry per CDR3 protein. This table has roughly 1,500,000 distinct CDR3 sequences, around 39% appearing once. Findings of the study overall: With donor CMV status unknown, expanded clonotype changes were possibly confounded.

The chain recombines TRBV30 with TRBJ1-2, with 11 bases matching TRBD1. The receptor's source is a woman aged 18-35 years in good health. Sequences were obtained from blood. In DNA, the CDR3 is TGTGCTTGGACAGGGGGCGGCTATGGCTACACCTTC. This translates into CAWTGGGYGYTF.